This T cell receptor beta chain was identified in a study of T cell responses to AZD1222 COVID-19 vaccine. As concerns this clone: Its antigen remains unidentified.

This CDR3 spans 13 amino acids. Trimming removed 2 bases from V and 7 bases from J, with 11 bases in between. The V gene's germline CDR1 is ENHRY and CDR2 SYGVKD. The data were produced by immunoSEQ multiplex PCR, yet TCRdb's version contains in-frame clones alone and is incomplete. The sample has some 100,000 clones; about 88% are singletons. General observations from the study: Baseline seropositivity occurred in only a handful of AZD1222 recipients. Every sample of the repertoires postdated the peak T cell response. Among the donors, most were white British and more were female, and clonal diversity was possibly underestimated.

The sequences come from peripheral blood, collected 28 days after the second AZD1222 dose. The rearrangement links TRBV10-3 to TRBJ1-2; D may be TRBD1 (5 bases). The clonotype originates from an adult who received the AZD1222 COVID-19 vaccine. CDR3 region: CAISEPAGGGYTF. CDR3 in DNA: TGTGCCATCAGTGAGCCCGCCGGGGGTGGCTACACCTTC.